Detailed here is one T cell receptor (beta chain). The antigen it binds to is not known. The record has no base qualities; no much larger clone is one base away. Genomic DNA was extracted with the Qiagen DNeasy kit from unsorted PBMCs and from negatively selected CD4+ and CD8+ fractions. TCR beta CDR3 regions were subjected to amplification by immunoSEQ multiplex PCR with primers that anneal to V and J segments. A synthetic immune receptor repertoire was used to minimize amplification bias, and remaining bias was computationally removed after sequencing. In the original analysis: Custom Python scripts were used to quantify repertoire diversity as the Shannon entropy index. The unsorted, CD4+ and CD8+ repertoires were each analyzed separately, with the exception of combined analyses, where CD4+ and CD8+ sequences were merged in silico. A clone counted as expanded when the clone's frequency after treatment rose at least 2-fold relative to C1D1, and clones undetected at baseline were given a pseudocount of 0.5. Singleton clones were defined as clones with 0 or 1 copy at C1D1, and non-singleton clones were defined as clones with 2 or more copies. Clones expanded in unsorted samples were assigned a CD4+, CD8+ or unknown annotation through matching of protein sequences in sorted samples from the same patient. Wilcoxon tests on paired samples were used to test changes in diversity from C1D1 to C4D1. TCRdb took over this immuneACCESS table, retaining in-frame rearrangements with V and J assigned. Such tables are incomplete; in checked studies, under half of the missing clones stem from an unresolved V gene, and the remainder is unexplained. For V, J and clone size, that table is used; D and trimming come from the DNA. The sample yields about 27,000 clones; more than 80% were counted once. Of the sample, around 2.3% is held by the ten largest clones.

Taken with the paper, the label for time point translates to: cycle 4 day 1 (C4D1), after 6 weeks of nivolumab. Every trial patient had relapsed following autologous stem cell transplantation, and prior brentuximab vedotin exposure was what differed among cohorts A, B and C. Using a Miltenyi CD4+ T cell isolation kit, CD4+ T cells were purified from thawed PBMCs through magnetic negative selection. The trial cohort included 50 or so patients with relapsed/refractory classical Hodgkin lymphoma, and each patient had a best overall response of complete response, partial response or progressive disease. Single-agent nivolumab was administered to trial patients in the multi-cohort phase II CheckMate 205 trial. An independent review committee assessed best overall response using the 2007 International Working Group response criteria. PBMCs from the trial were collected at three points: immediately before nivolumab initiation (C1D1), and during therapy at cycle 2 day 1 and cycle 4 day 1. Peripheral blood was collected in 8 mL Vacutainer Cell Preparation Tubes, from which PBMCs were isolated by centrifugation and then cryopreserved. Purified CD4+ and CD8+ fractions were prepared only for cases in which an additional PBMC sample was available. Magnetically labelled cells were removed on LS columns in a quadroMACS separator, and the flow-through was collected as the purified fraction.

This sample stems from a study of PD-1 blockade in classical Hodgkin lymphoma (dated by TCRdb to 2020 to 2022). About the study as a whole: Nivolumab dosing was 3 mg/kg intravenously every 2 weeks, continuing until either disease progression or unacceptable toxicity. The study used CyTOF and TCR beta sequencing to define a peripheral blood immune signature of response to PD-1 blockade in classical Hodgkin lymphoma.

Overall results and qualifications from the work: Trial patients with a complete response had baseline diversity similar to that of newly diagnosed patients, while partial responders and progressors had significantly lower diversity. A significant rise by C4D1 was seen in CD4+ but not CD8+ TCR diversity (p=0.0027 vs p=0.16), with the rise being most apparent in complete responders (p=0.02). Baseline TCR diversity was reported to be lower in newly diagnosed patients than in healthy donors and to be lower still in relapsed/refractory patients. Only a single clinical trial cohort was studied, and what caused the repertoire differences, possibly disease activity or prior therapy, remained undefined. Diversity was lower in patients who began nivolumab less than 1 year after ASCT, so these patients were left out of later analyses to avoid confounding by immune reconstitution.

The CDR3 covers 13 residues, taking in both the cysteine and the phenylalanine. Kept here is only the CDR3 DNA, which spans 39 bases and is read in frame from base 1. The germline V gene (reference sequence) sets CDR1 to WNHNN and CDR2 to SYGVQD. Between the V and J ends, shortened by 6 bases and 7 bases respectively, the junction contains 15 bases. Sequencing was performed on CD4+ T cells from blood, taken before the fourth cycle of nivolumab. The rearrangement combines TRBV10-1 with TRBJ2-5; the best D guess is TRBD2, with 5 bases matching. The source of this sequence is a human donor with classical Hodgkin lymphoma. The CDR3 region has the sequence CASSGDVRGTQYF. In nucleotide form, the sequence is TGCGCCAGCAGCGGGGATGTAAGAGGGACCCAGTACTTC.